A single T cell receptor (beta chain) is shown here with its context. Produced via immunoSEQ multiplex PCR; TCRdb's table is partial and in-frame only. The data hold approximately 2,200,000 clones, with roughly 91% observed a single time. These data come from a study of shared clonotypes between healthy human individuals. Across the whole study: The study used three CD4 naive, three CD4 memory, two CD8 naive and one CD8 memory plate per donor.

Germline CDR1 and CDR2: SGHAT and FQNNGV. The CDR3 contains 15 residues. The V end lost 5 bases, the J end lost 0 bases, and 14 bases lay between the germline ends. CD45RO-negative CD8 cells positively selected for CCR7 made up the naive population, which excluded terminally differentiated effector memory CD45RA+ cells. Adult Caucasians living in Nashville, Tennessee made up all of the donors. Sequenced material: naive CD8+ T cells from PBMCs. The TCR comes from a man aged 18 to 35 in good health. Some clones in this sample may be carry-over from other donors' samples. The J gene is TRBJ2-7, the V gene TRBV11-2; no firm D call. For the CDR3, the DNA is TGTGCCAGCAGCCTCAATGGGGTGACCTCCTACGAGCAGTACTTC. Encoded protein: CASSLNGVTSYEQYF.